This TCR beta chain emerged from a study of T-cell reconstitution after alpha-beta-depleted transplantation in children. This clonotype was counted ten times or more. The germline CDR1 and CDR2 sequences are LNHNV and YYDKDF (reference sequence). The V and J ends lost 1 base and 3 bases, in that order; junction bases with no gene match: 5. The CDR3 spans 15 residues. For TCRbeta, the library was prepared with unique molecular identifiers. TCRdb analysed the PCR reads with MiXCR anew, one entry per CDR3 protein. Counted here are about 110,000 distinct CDR3 sequences, under 13% occurring once; the ten biggest clones make up about 7.3%.

This TCR derives from a human donor who donated a stem cell graft to a child with acute lymphoblastic leukemia. Sequencing was performed on PBMCs from the stem cell graft donor, taken from the stem cell graft. The rearrangement joins TRBV15 to TRBJ2-7, with TRBD1 matching 8 bases. The CDR3 region is CATSRARTGNYEQYF. The CDR3 DNA is TGTGCCACCAGCAGAGCCCGGACAGGGAACTACGAGCAGTACTTC.